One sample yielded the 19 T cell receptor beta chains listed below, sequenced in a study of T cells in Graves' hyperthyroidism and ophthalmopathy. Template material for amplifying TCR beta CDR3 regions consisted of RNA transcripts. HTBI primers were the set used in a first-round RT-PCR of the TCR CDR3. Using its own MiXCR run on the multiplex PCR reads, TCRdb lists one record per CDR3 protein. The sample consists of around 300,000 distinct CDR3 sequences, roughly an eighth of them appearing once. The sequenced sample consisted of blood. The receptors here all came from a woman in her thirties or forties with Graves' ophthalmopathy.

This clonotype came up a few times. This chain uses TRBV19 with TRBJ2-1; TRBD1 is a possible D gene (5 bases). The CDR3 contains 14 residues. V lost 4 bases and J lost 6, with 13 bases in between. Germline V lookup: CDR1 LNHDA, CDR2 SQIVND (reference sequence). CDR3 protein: CASSKGFVRNEQFF. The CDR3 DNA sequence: TGTGCCAGTAGTAAGGGGTTCGTGCGCAATGAGCAGTTCTTC.

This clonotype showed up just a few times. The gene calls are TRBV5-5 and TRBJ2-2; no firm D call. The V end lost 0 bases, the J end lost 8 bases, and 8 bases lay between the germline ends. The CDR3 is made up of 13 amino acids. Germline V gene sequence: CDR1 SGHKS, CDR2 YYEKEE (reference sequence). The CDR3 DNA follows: TGTGCCAGCAGCTTGGCGACCTCAGGGGAGCTGTTTTTT. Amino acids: CASSLATSGELFF.

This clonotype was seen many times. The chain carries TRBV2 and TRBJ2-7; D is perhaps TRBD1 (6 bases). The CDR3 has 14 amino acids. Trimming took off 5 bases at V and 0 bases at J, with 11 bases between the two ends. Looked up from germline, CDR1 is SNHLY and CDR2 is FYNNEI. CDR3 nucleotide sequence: TGTGCCAGCAGTCGTCAGGGGTCCTCCTACGAGCAGTACTTC. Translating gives CASSRQGSSYEQYF.

CDR3 sequence reads: CSAREGRTEQYF. The CDR3 region has the DNA TGCAGTGCTAGAGAGGGTCGAACCGAGCAGTACTTC. The chain couples TRBV20-1 to TRBJ2-7, with no clear D. Germline CDR1 is DFQATT and CDR2 is SNEGSKA (reference sequence). This CDR3 contains 12 residues. V dropped 0 bases and J dropped 6 bases, with 9 bases sitting between them.

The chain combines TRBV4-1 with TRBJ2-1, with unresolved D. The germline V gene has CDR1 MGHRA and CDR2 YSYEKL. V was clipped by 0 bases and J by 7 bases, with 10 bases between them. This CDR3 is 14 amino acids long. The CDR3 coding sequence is TGCGCCAGCAGCCAAGATTCCGGGTTGAATGAGCAGTTCTTC. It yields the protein CASSQDSGLNEQFF.

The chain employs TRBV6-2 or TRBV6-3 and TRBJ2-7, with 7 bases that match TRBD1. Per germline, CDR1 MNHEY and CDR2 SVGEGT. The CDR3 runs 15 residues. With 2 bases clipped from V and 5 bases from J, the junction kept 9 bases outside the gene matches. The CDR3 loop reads CASSYQGQTPNEQYF. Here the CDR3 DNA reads TGTGCCAGCAGTTACCAGGGACAGACCCCTAACGAGCAGTACTTC.

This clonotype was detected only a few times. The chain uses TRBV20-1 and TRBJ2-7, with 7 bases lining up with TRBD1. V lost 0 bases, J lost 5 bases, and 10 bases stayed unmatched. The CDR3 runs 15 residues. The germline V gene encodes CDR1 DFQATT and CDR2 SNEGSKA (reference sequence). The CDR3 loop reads CSARDLRQGWNEQYF. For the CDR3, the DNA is TGCAGTGCTAGAGATTTGAGACAGGGATGGAACGAGCAGTACTTC.

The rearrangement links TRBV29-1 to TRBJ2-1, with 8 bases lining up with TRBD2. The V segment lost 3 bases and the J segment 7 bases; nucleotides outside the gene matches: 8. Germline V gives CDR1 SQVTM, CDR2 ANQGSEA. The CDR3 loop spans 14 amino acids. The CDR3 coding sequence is TGCAGCGTTGACGGCGGGGGGTTTAGGAATGAGCAGTTCTTC. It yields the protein CSVDGGGFRNEQFF.

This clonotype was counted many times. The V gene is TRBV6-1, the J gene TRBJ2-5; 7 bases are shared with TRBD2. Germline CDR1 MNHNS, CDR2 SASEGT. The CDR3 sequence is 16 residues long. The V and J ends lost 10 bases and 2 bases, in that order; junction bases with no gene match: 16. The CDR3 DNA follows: TGTGCCATCTACCCCCATGGGCGGGGGATTCAAGAGACCCAGTACTTC. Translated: CAIYPHGRGIQETQYF.

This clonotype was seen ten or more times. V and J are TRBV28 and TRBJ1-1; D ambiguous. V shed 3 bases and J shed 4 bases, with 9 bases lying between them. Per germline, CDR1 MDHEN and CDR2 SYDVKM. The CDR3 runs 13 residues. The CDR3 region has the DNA TGTGCCAGCAGTTTCTGGTTGGGCACTGAAGCTTTCTTT. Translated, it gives CASSFWLGTEAFF. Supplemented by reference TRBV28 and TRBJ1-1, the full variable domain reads DVKVTQSSRYLVKRTGEKVFLECVQDMDHENMFWYRQDPGLGLRLIYFSYDVKMKEKGDIPEGYSVSREKKERFSLILESASTNQTSMYLCASSFWLGTEAFFGQGTRLTVV.

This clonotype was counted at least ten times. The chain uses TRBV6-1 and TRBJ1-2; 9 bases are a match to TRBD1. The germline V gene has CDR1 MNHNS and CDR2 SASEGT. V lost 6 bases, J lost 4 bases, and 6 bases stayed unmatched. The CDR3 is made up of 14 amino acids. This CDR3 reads CASSPKQGAYGYTF. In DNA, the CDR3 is TGTGCCAGCAGCCCTAAACAGGGGGCCTATGGCTACACCTTC.

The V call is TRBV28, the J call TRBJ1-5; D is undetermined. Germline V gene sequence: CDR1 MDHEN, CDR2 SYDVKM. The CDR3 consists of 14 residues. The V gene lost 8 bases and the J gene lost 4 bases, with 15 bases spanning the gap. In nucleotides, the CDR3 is TGTGCCAGCCGATATTGGGTAGGGAATCAGCCCCAGCATTTT. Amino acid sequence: CASRYWVGNQPQHF.

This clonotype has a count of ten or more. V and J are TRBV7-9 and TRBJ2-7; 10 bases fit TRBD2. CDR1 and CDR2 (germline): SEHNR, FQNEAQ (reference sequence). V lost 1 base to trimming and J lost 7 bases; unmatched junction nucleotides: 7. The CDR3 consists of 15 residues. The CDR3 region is CASSLVAGGVREQYF. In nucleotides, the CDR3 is TGTGCCAGCAGCTTAGTAGCGGGAGGAGTTAGGGAGCAGTACTTC.

The CDR3: CASSLVGTGYRATNEKLFF. The CDR3 DNA is TGCGCCAGCAGCTTGGTGGGGACTGGCTACAGAGCAACTAATGAAAAACTGTTTTTT. The rearrangement uses TRBV5-1 and TRBJ1-4, with D possibly TRBD1 on 5 matching bases. Germline loops: CDR1 SGHRS, CDR2 YFSETQ. V was shortened by 0 bases and J by 0 bases, with 18 bases between the two germline ends. The CDR3 length is 19 residues.

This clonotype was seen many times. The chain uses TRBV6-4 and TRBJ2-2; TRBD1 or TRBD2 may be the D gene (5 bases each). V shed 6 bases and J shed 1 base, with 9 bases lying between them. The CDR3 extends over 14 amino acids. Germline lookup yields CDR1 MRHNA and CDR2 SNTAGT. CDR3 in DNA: TGTGCCAGCAGCAGGGACCAGAACACCGGGGAGCTGTTTTTT. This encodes CASSRDQNTGELFF.

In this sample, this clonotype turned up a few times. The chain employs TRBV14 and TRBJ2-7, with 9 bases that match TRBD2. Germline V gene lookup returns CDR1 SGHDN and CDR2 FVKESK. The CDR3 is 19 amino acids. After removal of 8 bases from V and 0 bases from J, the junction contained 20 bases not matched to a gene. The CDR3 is CASRLDRTSEVLPSYEQYF. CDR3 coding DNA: TGTGCCAGCCGCCTTGACCGGACTAGCGAAGTTTTACCCTCCTACGAGCAGTACTTC.

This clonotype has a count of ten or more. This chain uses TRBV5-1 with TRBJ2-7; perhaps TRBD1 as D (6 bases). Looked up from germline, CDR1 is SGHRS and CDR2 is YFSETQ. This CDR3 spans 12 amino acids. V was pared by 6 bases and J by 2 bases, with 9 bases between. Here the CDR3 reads CASKQGPYEQYF. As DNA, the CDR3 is TGCGCCAGCAAACAGGGACCCTACGAGCAGTACTTC.

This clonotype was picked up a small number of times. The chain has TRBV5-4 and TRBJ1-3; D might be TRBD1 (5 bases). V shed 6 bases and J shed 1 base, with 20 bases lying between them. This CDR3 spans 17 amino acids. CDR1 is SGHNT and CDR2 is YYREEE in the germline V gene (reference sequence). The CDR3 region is CASTPGGSRASGNTIYF. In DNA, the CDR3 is TGTGCCAGCACCCCAGGCGGCTCCAGGGCTTCTGGAAACACCATATATTTT.

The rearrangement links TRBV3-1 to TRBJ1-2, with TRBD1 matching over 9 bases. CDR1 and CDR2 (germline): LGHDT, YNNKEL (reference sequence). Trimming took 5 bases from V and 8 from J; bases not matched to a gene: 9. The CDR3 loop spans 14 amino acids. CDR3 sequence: CASSTTGTGWGYTF. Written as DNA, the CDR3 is TGTGCCAGCAGCACTACTGGGACAGGGTGGGGCTACACCTTC.